The 21 T cell receptor beta chains presented below share a single source sample, sequenced in a study of T cells in Graves' hyperthyroidism and ophthalmopathy. There were TCR beta CDR3 regions amplified from RNA transcripts. Researchers ran a first-round RT-PCR on the TCR CDR3 using the HTBI primer set. TCRdb re-called the multiplex PCR reads through MiXCR, storing one row per CDR3 protein. Of a few hundred thousand distinct CDR3 sequences listed, roughly a sixth are singletons. The sequencing sample was made of blood. These receptors originate from a woman in her 30s with Graves' ophthalmopathy.

This clonotype has ten or more counts. The chain is built from TRBV28 and TRBJ1-5; possible D gene TRBD1, 6 bases. V was cut by 2 bases and J by 2 bases, with 10 bases left in between. The CDR3 is made up of 15 amino acids. Per germline, CDR1 MDHEN and CDR2 SYDVKM. CDR3 loop: CASSLQGKGNQPQHF. The CDR3 bases are TGTGCCAGCAGTTTACAGGGGAAGGGCAATCAGCCCCAGCATTTT. The full variable domain, its missing parts supplied by reference TRBV28 and TRBJ1-5, is DVKVTQSSRYLVKRTGEKVFLECVQDMDHENMFWYRQDPGLGLRLIYFSYDVKMKEKGDIPEGYSVSREKKERFSLILESASTNQTSMYLCASSLQGKGNQPQHFGDGTRLSIL.

The rearrangement uses TRBV4-1 and TRBJ2-2; no clear D. The CDR3 is 15 residues long. Per the germline V gene, CDR1 is MGHRA and CDR2 is YSYEKL. V dropped 1 base and J dropped 1 base, with 7 bases sitting between them. CDR3 DNA: TGCGCCAGCAGCCAAGTCTCCGGGAACACCGGGGAGCTGTTTTTT. Encoded protein: CASSQVSGNTGELFF.

This clonotype was seen ten or more times. V is TRBV12-3 or TRBV12-4 and J is TRBJ2-1; the D gene is possibly TRBD2 (6 bases). This CDR3 spans 14 amino acids. V gave up 6 bases and J gave up 3 bases, with 12 bases separating them. CDR3 nucleotide sequence: TGTGCCAGCAGCACGGGACTCCTCTACAATGAGCAGTTCTTC. Translated: CASSTGLLYNEQFF.

This clonotype was seen a handful of times. This sequence joins TRBV27 and TRBJ2-5; tentatively, D is TRBD2 (5 bases). Germline V gene sequence: CDR1 MNHEY, CDR2 SMNVEV (reference sequence). This CDR3 is 15 amino acids long. Trimming took off 3 bases at V and 1 base at J, with 12 bases between the two ends. CDR3: CASSLNGVRQETQYF. CDR3 nucleotides: TGTGCCAGCAGTTTGAACGGGGTCCGCCAAGAGACCCAGTACTTC.

This clonotype showed up many times. The chain joins TRBV7-7 to TRBJ2-1, with a tentative D call TRBD2 (6 bases). CDR1 is SSHAT, CDR2 FNYEAQ, per germline (reference sequence). There are 13 residues in the CDR3. Trimming shortened V by 3 bases and J by 9 bases, and 12 bases separated the two germline ends. This chain's CDR3 is CASSLGGTGEQFF. The CDR3 DNA is TGTGCCAGCAGCTTGGGAGGTACCGGTGAGCAGTTCTTC.

With regard to this clonotype: With a much larger clone just one base away, this may be a read error. The chain is built from TRBV12-3 or TRBV12-4 and TRBJ2-5, with TRBD1 identical over 9 bases. This CDR3 has 14 residues. The V and J ends lost 5 bases and 5 bases, in that order; junction bases with no gene match: 6. The chain's CDR3 is CASSTGTGRETQYF. The CDR3 DNA follows: TGTGCCAGCAGTACCGGGACAGGGAGGGAGACCCAGTACTTC.

This clonotype has a count of ten or more. This sequence joins TRBV11-2 and TRBJ1-2; a possible D gene is TRBD1 (6 bases). The length of the CDR3 is 13 residues. V lost 5 bases, J lost 4 bases, and 11 bases lay in between. The V gene's germline CDR1 is SGHAT and CDR2 FQNNGV. The CDR3 region has the DNA TGTGCCAGCAGCCGGGGACAATTCTATGGCTACACCTTC. Its protein is CASSRGQFYGYTF.

The gene calls are TRBV7-9 and TRBJ1-2, with no clear D. The V end was cut by 3 bases, the J end by 5 bases, with 13 bases between. The length of the CDR3 is 14 residues. The germline V gene encodes CDR1 SEHNR and CDR2 FQNEAQ (reference sequence). CDR3 in amino acids: CASSLVSILYGYTF. CDR3 in DNA: TGTGCCAGCAGCTTGGTGTCCATCCTTTATGGCTACACCTTC.

This clonotype was counted many times. The CDR3 region has the DNA TGTGCCAGCAGTGATGCCAGCGGGGGCACAGATACGCAGTATTTT. This translates into CASSDASGGTDTQYF. This chain connects TRBV6-4 to TRBJ2-3; TRBD2 agrees at 7 bases. CDR1 and CDR2 (germline): MRHNA, SNTAGT. Trimming took 3 bases from V and 1 from J; bases not matched to a gene: 4. There are 15 residues in the CDR3.

This clonotype was detected ten times or more. The V and J genes are TRBV3-1 and TRBJ2-7; 11 bases are shared with TRBD2. Looked up from germline, CDR1 is LGHDT and CDR2 is YNNKEL (reference sequence). This CDR3 spans 15 amino acids. Unmatched junction bases numbered 5, after V lost 4 bases and J lost 3 bases. CDR3 nucleotides: TGTGCCAGCAGCCCGGGACTAGCGGTTATCTACGAGCAGTACTTC. It is translated as CASSPGLAVIYEQYF.

In this sample, this clonotype turned up many times. The chain joins TRBV5-1 to TRBJ1-1, with unresolved D. The CDR3 loop spans 14 amino acids. Per the germline V gene, CDR1 is SGHRS and CDR2 is YFSETQ. V dropped 3 bases and J dropped 1 base, with 10 bases sitting between them. The CDR3 spells CASSSMTENTEAFF. DNA of the CDR3: TGCGCCAGCAGCTCCATGACTGAGAACACTGAAGCTTTCTTT.

This clonotype was counted between two and nine times. In this CDR3 the conserved last residue, phenylalanine or tryptophan, is missing, so a read error is likely. This sequence joins TRBV7-2 and TRBJ2-5; D is unclear. This CDR3 has 14 residues. Germline CDR1 reads SGHTA; CDR2 reads FQGNSA. The V gene lost 3 bases and the J gene lost 0 bases, with 8 bases spanning the gap. CDR3 DNA: TGTGCCAGCAGCTTGAGCAGAGACCAAGAGACCCAGTACCTC. Protein product: CASSLSRDQETQYL.

With regard to this clonotype: The conserved final phenylalanine or tryptophan is absent from the CDR3, which likely points to a read error. This rearrangement joins TRBV7-2 to TRBJ1-1; no firm D call. CDR1 is SGHTA, CDR2 FQGNSA, per germline. Deletions cut 4 bases from V and 6 bases from J, with 15 bases between. The CDR3 is 14 residues long. The CDR3 spells CASSSYLLRAEAFL. The CDR3 DNA is TGTGCCAGCAGCTCCTACCTACTAAGAGCTGAAGCTTTCTTA.

The J gene is TRBJ1-4, the V gene TRBV11-2; 9 bases are a match to TRBD1. Germline-derived CDR1 and CDR2 are SGHAT and FQNNGV. Trimming at V came to 6 bases and at J to 7 bases, leaving 9 bases not matched to a gene. The CDR3 covers 15 residues. This CDR3 reads CASRLTGGRVEKLFF. The DNA for the CDR3 is TGTGCCAGCAGACTCACAGGGGGCCGGGTTGAAAAACTGTTTTTT.

This clonotype turned up a few times. The chain joins TRBV10-3 to TRBJ2-7; TRBD1 is a possible D gene (5 bases). Trimming took 6 bases from V and 3 from J, leaving 12 bases between them. CDR1 is ENHRY, CDR2 SYGVKD, per germline. CDR3 length: 13 amino acids. This chain's CDR3 is CAIRPDSFYEQYF. The DNA of the CDR3 is TGTGCCATCAGACCTGACAGCTTCTACGAGCAGTACTTC.

This clonotype was detected many times. The chain links TRBV28 to TRBJ1-2; no clear D gene. Germline assignment: CDR1 MDHEN and CDR2 SYDVKM. The CDR3 contains 13 residues. V gave up 2 bases and J gave up 6 bases, with 10 bases separating them. For the CDR3, the DNA is TGTGCCAGCAGTTTAGACACGATCCATGGCTACACCTTC. It yields the protein CASSLDTIHGYTF.

This clonotype was counted only a few times. The rearrangement joins TRBV5-5 to TRBJ2-7; TRBD1 matches at 7 bases. CDR1 and CDR2 (germline): SGHKS, YYEKEE (reference sequence). This CDR3 contains 14 residues. The junction had 4 bases not matched to a gene; V was cut back by 0 bases and J by 4 bases. The CDR3 nucleotides read TGTGCCAGCAGCTTGGGACAGGGTATGTACGAGCAGTACTTC. Translated: CASSLGQGMYEQYF.

CDR3 amino acids: CASRRIQRNTEAFF. CDR3 DNA sequence: TGTGCCAGCAGGCGCATACAGCGGAACACTGAAGCTTTCTTT. The genes are TRBV6-1 and TRBJ1-1; no definite D call. The CDR3 length is 14 residues. Germline V gives CDR1 MNHNS, CDR2 SASEGT. V was trimmed by 6 bases and J by 1 base, leaving 12 bases between them.

This clonotype occurred many times. This chain connects TRBV11-2 to TRBJ2-7; the D gene is possibly TRBD1 (8 bases). The CDR3 is made up of 16 amino acids. Trimming removed 5 bases at V and 3 bases at J, with 20 bases between. Germline CDR1 is SGHAT and CDR2 is FQNNGV. The CDR3 region is CASSATTGDYFYEQYF. CDR3 DNA: TGTGCCAGCAGCGCGACGACAGGGGACTACTTCTACGAGCAGTACTTC.

This clonotype occurred a few times. The chain is built from TRBV7-9 and TRBJ1-6, with 7 bases that match TRBD1. Germline CDR1 SEHNR, CDR2 FQNEAQ (reference sequence). The V gene end was trimmed by 1 base and the J gene end by 8 bases; junction bases not matched to a gene: 5. CDR3 length equals 15 residues. In DNA, the CDR3 is TGTGCCAGCAGCTTAGGGGACAGAACTTATTCACCCCTCCACTTT. Encoded protein: CASSLGDRTYSPLHF.

The rearrangement links TRBV14 to TRBJ2-3; 7 nucleotides align to TRBD2. The CDR3 has 15 residues. The germline CDR1 and CDR2 sequences are SGHDN and FVKESK. The trim removed 1 base at V and 5 bases at J, leaving 6 bases unmatched. CDR3 region: CASSQASGTGDTQYF. The CDR3 nucleotides read TGTGCCAGCAGCCAAGCCAGCGGGACGGGAGATACGCAGTATTTT.